The 8 T cell receptor beta chains below were found in one sample sequenced in a study of human T cells and chemical hapten exposure (dated by TCRdb to the early 2020s). The time point label, read with the paper, signifies: patch test 1, 2 weeks after DPC sensitization. What the treatment or condition label conveys for this sample: therapeutic diphenylcyclopropenone sensitization with weekly scalp DPC. To prepare the library, RACE was applied. Sequencing relied on a NextSeq 500. TCRdb handled the public reads itself, with Q25 trimming in fastp and clone calling in MiXCR, and kept productive beta chains. One record per CDR3 amino acid sequence lists the most common genes and DNA. The table for this sample lists approximately 340,000 distinct CDR3 sequences; under 9% of them were counted only once. The ten largest clones represent less than 10% of the sample. Sequenced here: whole blood, sampled in connection with sensitization to the hapten diphenylcyclopropenone (DPC). These receptors were obtained from a young woman with alopecia areata. Some clones in this sample may be carry-over from other donors' samples.

The chain combines TRBV20-1 with TRBJ1-6; D is ambiguous. Deletions cut 0 bases from V and 6 bases from J, with 9 bases between. The CDR3 consists of 14 residues. Per the germline V gene, CDR1 is DFQATT and CDR2 is SNEGSKA (reference sequence). DNA for the CDR3: TGCAGTGCTAGAGACCTGGTGTCTAATTCACCCCTCCACTTT. Translation gives CSARDLVSNSPLHF.

V usage is TRBV29-1 and J usage is TRBJ1-2, with D perhaps matching TRBD1 (5 bases). The V gene's germline CDR1 is SQVTM and CDR2 ANQGSEA. The CDR3 has 14 residues. V lost 2 bases to trimming and J lost 2 bases, with 12 bases between them. The CDR3 sequence: CSVEPSRANYGYTF. The CDR3 nucleotides read TGCAGCGTTGAACCCAGCAGGGCGAACTATGGCTACACCTTC.

Only a few counts were recorded for this clonotype. The rearrangement uses TRBV29-1 and TRBJ2-4; D not resolved. Deletions cut 4 bases from V and 8 bases from J, with 15 bases between. The germline gives CDR1 SQVTM, CDR2 ANQGSEA. The CDR3 totals 13 residues. The CDR3 sequence is CSVGAVERDIQYF. CDR3 bases: TGCAGCGTTGGCGCAGTCGAGAGAGACATTCAGTACTTC. The whole variable domain, remainder taken from reference TRBV29-1 and TRBJ2-4, is SAVISQKPSRDICQRGTSLTIQCQVDSQVTMMFWYRQQPGQSLTLIATANQGSEATYESGFVIDKFPISRPNLTFSTLTVSNMSPEDSSIYLCSVGAVERDIQYFGAGTRLSVL.

This clonotype came up a few times. The V and J genes are TRBV18 and TRBJ2-5, with 9 positions matching TRBD1. Germline V CDR1 and CDR2: KGHSH, LQKENI. V was pared by 6 bases and J by 5 bases, with 10 bases of the junction left unmatched. This CDR3 has 15 residues. CDR3 residues: CASSYAGTGTETQYF. The CDR3 nucleotides read TGTGCCAGCTCTTACGCCGGGACAGGGACCGAGACCCAGTACTTC. Complete variable domain (other parts from reference TRBV18 and TRBJ2-5): NAGVMQNPRHLVRRRGQEARLRCSPMKGHSHVYWYRQLPEEGLKFMVYLQKENIIDESGMPKERFSAEFPKEGPSILRIQQVVRGDSAAYFCASSYAGTGTETQYFGPGTRLLVL.

This clonotype has a handful of counts. The chain couples TRBV6-6 to TRBJ2-7, with a possible D match to TRBD2 (7 bases). The V gene's germline CDR1 is MNHNY and CDR2 SVGAGI (reference sequence). V was shortened by 9 bases and J by 3 bases, with 9 bases between the two germline ends. CDR3 size: 11 residues. The CDR3 region has the DNA TGTGCCAGTAGGGGGGGCTACGAGCAGTACTTC. Amino acids: CASRGGYEQYF.

This clonotype showed up many times. This chain connects TRBV29-1 to TRBJ2-3, with 9 bases lining up with TRBD2. Germline CDR1 is SQVTM and CDR2 is ANQGSEA. The CDR3 is 13 residues long. V trimming: 5 bases; J trimming: 5 bases; junction bases outside the gene matches: 5. This chain's CDR3 is CSVTSGGRDTQYF. CDR3 nucleotides: TGCAGCGTTACCAGCGGGGGGCGAGATACGCAGTATTTT.

The chain uses TRBV11-2 and TRBJ2-1; D may be TRBD1 or TRBD2 (5 bases each). This CDR3 is built from 14 residues. Germline values: CDR1 SGHAT, CDR2 FQNNGV. V lost 4 bases and J lost 12, with 19 bases in between. The CDR3: CASSSVEGWGRQFF. CDR3 bases: TGTGCCAGCAGCTCAGTTGAGGGTTGGGGCCGGCAGTTCTTC. The full variable domain, with the rest looked up from reference TRBV11-2 and TRBJ2-1, is EAGVAQSPRYKIIEKRQSVAFWCNPISGHATLYWYQQILGQGPKLLIQFQNNGVVDDSQLPKDRFSAERLKGVDSTLKIQPAKLEDSAVYLCASSSVEGWGRQFFGPGTRLTVL.

The chain carries TRBV4-2 and TRBJ2-1, with 13 positions matching TRBD2. The CDR3 is 21 amino acids. Germline CDR1 and CDR2: LGHNA and YNFKEQ. Unmatched junction bases numbered 13, after V lost 2 bases and J lost 0 bases. The CDR3 nucleotides are TGTGCCAGCAGCCAATACGACGGACTAGCGGGGGCCCCCAGCTCCTACAATGAGCAGTTCTTC. Translating it yields CASSQYDGLAGAPSSYNEQFF.